The TCR beta chain described here comes from a study of shared clonotypes between healthy human individuals. Study context: CD8 memory received one plate per donor, CD8 naive two, CD4 memory three and CD4 naive three. Study-wide points: Estimated clonotype richness was generally higher in naive than memory subsets. Blood was the sole source, and tissue repertoires probably differ.

The method was immunoSEQ multiplex PCR; TCRdb's version includes in-frame clones alone and lacks a portion of them. The sample includes approximately 640,000 clones, less than 95% of them seen just once. Only Caucasian adults living in Nashville, Tennessee made up the donor group. Remarks on this clone: Its cognate antigen is unknown.

The source is a man aged 18 to 30 in good health. Some clones in this sample may be carry-over from other donors' samples. The sample taken for sequencing was memory CD8+ T cells from PBMCs. As for subset: CD45RO+ cells pooled with CCR7-negative TemRA cells.

The CDR3 is CASSFDRGTWHQPQHF. Here the CDR3 DNA reads TGTGCCAGCAGTTTTGACAGGGGAACGTGGCATCAGCCCCAGCATTTT. V is TRBV28 and J is TRBJ1-5; the match to TRBD1 covers 8 bases. This CDR3 comprises 16 residues. Germline loops: CDR1 MDHEN, CDR2 SYDVKM. With 3 bases clipped from V and 5 bases from J, the junction kept 9 bases outside the gene matches.